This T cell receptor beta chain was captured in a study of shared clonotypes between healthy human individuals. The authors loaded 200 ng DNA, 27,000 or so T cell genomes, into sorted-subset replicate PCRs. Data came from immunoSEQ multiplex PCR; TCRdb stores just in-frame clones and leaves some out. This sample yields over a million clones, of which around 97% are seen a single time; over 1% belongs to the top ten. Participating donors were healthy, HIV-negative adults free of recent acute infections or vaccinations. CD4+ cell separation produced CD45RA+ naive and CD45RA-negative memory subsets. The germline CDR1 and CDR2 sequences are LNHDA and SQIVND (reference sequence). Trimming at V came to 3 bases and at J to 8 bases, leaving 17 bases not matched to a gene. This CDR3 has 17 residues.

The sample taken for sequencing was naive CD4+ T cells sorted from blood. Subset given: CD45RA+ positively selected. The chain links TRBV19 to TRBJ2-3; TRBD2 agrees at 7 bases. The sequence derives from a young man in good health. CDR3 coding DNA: TGTGCCAGTAGTATTGGGATGATGGCGGGAGATCGTCCTACGCAGTATTTT. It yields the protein CASSIGMMAGDRPTQYF.